This record looks at one T cell receptor (beta chain) sequence and its context. The data derive from a study of blood T cell repertoires in COVID-19. Study at large: Donors in the United States, Italy and Spain gave samples during acute or convalescent COVID-19.

Some clones are missing from TCRdb's copy, which holds only in-frame ones; the method was immunoSEQ multiplex PCR. The sample has some 150,000 clones, approximately 82% seen once. This sequence was found in a woman aged 50 to 65 with acute or convalescent COVID-19. Sequences were obtained from peripheral blood.

CDR3 residues: CASSSGDGRAGAKNIQYF. The CDR3 region has the DNA TGTGCCAGCAGCTCGGGGGACGGGAGGGCCGGAGCCAAAAACATTCAGTACTTC. The chain links TRBV9 to TRBJ2-4; TRBD2 agrees at 8 bases. J gave up 0 bases and V 4 bases, and 12 bases lay outside the gene matches. The CDR3 is 18 residues long. Germline V CDR1 and CDR2: SGDLS, YYNGEE. The whole variable domain, filled in from reference TRBV9 and TRBJ2-4, reads DSGVTQTPKHLITATGQRVTLRCSPRSGDLSVYWYQQSLDQGLQFLIQYYNGEERAKGNILERFSAQQFPDLHSELNLSSLELGDSALYFCASSSGDGRAGAKNIQYFGAGTRLSVL.